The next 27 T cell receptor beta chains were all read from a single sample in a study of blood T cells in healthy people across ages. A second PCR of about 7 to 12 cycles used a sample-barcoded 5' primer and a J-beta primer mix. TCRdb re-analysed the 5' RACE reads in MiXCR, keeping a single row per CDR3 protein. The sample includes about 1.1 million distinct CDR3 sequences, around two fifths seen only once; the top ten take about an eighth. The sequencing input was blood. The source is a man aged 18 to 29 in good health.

DNA for the CDR3: TGCGCCAGCAGCTTGGGACGGACAGGCATATACCAAGAGACCCAGTACTTC. Its translation: CASSLGRTGIYQETQYF. The V gene is TRBV5-1, the J gene TRBJ2-5, with 7 nucleotides matching TRBD1. The CDR3 has 17 residues. The V gene end was trimmed by 0 bases and the J gene end by 0 bases; junction bases not matched to a gene: 8. CDR1 and CDR2 (germline): SGHRS, YFSETQ.

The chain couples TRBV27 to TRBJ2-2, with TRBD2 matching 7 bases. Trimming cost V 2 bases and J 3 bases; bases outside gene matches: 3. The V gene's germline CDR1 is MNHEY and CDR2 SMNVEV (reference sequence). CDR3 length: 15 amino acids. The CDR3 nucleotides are TGTGCCAGCAGTTTAGGTAGCGGGTACACCGGGGAGCTGTTTTTT. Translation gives CASSLGSGYTGELFF.

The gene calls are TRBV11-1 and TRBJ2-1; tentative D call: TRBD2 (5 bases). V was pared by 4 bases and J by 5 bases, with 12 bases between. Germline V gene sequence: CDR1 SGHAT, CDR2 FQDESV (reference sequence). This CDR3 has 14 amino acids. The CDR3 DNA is TGTGCCAGCAGCTGGTCCGGGGATAACAATGAGCAGTTCTTC. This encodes CASSWSGDNNEQFF.

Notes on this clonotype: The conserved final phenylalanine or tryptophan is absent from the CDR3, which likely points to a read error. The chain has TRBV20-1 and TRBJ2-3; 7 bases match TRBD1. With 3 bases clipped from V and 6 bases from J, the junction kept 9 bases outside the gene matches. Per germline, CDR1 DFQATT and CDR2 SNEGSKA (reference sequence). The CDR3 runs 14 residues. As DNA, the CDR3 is TGCAGTGCTAGTGCTAACAGGGGTGAGGATACGCAGTATCTT. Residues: CSASANRGEDTQYL.

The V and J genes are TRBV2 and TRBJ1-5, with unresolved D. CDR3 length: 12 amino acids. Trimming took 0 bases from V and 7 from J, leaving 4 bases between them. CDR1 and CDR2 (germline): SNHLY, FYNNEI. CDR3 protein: CASSEAVQPQHF. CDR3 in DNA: TGTGCCAGCAGTGAAGCTGTCCAGCCCCAGCATTTT.

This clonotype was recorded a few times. The CDR3 region has the DNA TGCGCCAGCAGCTTGGCGACAGGATATGCTGAAGCTTTCTTT. Translation: CASSLATGYAEAFF. The gene calls are TRBV5-1 and TRBJ1-1; a possible D gene is TRBD1 (6 bases). Trimming shortened V by 0 bases and J by 6 bases, and 12 bases separated the two germline ends. CDR1 SGHRS and CDR2 YFSETQ come from the germline V gene. This CDR3 has 14 amino acids.

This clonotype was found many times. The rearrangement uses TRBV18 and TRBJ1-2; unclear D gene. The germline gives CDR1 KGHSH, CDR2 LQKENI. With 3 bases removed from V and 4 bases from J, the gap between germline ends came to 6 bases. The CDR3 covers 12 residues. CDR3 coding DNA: TGTGCCAGCTCACCGCAGAGCTATGGCTACACCTTC. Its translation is CASSPQSYGYTF.

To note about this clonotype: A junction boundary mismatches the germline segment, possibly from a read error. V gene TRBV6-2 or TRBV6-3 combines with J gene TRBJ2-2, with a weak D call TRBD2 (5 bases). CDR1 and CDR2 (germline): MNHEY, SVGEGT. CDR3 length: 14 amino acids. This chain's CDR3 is CASSLDQNTGDLFF. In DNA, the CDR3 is TGTGCCAGCAGCCTGGACCAGAACACCGGGGATCTGTTTTTT.

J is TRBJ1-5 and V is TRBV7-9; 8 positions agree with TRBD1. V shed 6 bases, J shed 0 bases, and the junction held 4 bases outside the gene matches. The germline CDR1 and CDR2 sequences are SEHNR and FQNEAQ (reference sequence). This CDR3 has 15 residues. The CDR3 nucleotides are TGTGCCAGCAGTACAGGGGGGAATAGCAATCAGCCCCAGCATTTT. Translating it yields CASSTGGNSNQPQHF.

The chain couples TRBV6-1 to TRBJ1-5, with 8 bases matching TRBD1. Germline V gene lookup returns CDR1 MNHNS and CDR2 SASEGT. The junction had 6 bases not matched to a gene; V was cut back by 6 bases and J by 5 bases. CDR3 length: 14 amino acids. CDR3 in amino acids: CASSLDREDQPQHF. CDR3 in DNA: TGTGCCAGCAGCTTGGACAGGGAGGATCAGCCCCAGCATTTT.

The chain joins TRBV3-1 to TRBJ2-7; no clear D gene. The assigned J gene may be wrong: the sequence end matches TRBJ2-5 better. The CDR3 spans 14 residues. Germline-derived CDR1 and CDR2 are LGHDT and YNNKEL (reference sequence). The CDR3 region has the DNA TGTGCCAGCAGCCTACTCCTTGGAGAAGGGACCCAGTACTTC. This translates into CASSLLLGEGTQYF.

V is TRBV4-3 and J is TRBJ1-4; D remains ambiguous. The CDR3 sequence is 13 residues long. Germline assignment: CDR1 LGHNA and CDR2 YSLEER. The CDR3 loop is CGQKVATNEKLFF. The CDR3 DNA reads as TGCGGACAAAAAGTTGCAACTAATGAAAAACTGTTTTTT.

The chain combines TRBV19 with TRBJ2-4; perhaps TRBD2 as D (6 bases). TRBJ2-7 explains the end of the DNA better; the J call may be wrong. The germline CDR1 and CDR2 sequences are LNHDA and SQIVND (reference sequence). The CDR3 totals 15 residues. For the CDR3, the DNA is TGTGCCAGTAGTATCGGGGGAGCTGGAGAGAACGAGCAGTACTTC. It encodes CASSIGGAGENEQYF.

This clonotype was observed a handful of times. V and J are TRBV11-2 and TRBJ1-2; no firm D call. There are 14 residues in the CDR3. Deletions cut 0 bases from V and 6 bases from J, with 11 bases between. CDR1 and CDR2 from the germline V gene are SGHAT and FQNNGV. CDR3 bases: TGTGCCAGCAGCTTAGACGCCTGGAACAATGGCTACACCTTC. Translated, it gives CASSLDAWNNGYTF.

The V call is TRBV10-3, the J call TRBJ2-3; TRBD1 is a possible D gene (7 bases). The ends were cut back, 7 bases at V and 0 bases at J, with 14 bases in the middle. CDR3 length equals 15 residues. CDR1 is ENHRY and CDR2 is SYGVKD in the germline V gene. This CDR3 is CAIILTGTSTDTQYF. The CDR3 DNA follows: TGTGCCATCATTCTGACAGGGACTAGCACAGATACGCAGTATTTT.

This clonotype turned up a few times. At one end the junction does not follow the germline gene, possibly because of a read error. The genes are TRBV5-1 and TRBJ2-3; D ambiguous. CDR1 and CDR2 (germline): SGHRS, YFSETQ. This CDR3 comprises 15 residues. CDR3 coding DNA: TGCGCCAGCAGCTTGGAAGGAGCAAGCACAGATATGCAGTATTTT. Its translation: CASSLEGASTDMQYF.

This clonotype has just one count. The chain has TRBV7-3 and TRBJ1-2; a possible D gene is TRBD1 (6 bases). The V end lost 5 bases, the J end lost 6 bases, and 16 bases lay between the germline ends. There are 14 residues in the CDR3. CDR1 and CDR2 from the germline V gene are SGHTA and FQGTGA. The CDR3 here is CASSPTGSNHGYTF. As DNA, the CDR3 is TGTGCCAGCAGCCCCACAGGGTCTAATCATGGCTACACCTTC.

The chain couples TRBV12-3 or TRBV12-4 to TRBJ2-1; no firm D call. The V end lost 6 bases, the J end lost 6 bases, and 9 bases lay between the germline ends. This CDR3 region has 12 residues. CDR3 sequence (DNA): TGTGCCAGCAGATATTCAGGCAATGAGCAGTTCTTC. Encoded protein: CASRYSGNEQFF.

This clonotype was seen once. The CDR3 spells CSARDGATGAALNQPQHF. The CDR3 nucleotides read TGCAGTGCTAGGGACGGGGCGACAGGGGCCGCCCTAAATCAGCCCCAGCATTTT. The gene calls are TRBV20-1 and TRBJ1-5, with 8 bases identical to TRBD1. The CDR3 loop spans 18 amino acids. J lost 4 bases, V lost 3 bases, and 17 bases had no gene match. The germline gives CDR1 DFQATT, CDR2 SNEGSKA (reference sequence).

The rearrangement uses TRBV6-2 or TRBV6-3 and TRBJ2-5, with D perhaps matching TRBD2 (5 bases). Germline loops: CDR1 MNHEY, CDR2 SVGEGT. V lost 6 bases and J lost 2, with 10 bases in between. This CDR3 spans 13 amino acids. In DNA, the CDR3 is TGTGCCAGCAGGAGAACTAGTCAAGAGACCCAGTACTTC. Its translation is CASRRTSQETQYF.

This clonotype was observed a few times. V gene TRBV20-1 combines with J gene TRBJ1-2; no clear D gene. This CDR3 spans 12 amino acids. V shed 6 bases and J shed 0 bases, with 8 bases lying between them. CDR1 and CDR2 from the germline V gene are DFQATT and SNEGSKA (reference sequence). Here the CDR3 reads CSAWGANYGYTF. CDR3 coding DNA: TGCAGTGCATGGGGAGCTAACTATGGCTACACCTTC.

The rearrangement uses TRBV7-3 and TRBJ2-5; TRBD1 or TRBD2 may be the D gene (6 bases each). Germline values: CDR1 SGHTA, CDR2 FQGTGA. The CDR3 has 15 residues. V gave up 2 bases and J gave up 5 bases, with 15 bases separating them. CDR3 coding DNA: TGTGCCAGCAGCTTACTGGGGGGCCTTGAGGAGACCCAGTACTTC. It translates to CASSLLGGLEETQYF.

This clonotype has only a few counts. In nucleotides, the CDR3 is TGTGCCAGCGGGGAGAGACTCCTTAGCTCCTACAATGAGCAGTTCTTC. This sequence encodes CASGERLLSSYNEQFF. This chain links TRBV2 with TRBJ2-1, with a tentative D call TRBD2 (5 bases). CDR1 is SNHLY, CDR2 FYNNEI, per germline. Trimming took off 8 bases at V and 0 bases at J, with 17 bases between the two ends. The CDR3 totals 16 residues. The whole variable domain, filled in from reference TRBV2 and TRBJ2-1, reads EPEVTQTPSHQVTQMGQEVILRCVPISNHLYFYWYRQILGQKVEFLVSFYNNEISEKSEIFDDQFSVERPDGSNFTLKIRSTKLEDSAMYFCASGERLLSSYNEQFFGPGTRLTVL.

CDR3 region: CSVRFLTSTDTQYF. The CDR3 DNA sequence: TGCAGTGTTCGGTTTCTTACTAGCACAGATACGCAGTATTTT. The chain recombines TRBV20-1 with TRBJ2-3, with D uncertain. V was shortened by 7 bases and J by 0 bases, with 14 bases between the two germline ends. The germline V gene encodes CDR1 DFQATT and CDR2 SNEGSKA (reference sequence). CDR3 length equals 14 residues.

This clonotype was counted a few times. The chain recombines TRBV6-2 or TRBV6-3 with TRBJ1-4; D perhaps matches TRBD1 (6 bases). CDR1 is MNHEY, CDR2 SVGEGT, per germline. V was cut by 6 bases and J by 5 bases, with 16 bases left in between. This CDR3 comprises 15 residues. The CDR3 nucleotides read TGTGCCAGCAGACCCCACCAGGGGTTGAATGAAAAACTGTTTTTT. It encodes CASRPHQGLNEKLFF.

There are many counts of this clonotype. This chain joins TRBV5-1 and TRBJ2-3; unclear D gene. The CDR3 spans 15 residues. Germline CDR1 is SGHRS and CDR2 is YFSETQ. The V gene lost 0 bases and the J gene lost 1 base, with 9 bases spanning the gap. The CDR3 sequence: CASSLVTPGTDTQYF. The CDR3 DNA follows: TGCGCCAGCAGCTTGGTTACGCCCGGCACAGATACGCAGTATTTT.

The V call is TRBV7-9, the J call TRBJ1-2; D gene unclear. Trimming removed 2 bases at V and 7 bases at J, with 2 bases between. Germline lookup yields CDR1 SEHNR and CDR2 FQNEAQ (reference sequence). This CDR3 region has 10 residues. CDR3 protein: CASSLIGYTF. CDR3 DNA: TGTGCCAGCAGCTTAATTGGCTACACCTTC.